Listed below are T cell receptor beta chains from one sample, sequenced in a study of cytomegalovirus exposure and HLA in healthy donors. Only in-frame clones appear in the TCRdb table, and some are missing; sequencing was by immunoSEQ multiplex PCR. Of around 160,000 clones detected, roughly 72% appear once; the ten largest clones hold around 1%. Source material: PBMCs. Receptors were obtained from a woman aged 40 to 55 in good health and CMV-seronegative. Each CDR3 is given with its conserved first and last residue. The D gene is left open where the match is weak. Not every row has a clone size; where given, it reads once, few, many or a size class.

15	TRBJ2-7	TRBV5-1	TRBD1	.	CASSLVPGQGYEQYF	TGCGCCAGCAGCTTGGTTCCGGGACAGGGCTACGAGCAGTACTTC
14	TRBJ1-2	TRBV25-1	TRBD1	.	CASSGLQGAGGYTF	TGTGCCAGCAGTGGATTACAGGGGGCAGGTGGCTACACCTTC
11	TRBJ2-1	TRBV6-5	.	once	CASSQGQEQFF	TGTGCCAGCAGTCAAGGACAGGAGCAGTTCTTC
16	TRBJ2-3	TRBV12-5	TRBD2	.	CASGLGLAGDTDTQYF	TGTGCTAGTGGTTTGGGGTTAGCGGGAGACACAGATACGCAGTATTTT
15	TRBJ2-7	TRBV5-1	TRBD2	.	CASSQGPGLAIEQYF	TGCGCCAGCAGCCAAGGGCCGGGACTAGCAATCGAGCAGTACTTC
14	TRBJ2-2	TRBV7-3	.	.	CASSLTAGAGELFF	TGTGCCAGCAGCTTAACAGCCGGGGCCGGGGAGCTGTTTTTT
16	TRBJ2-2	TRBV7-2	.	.	CASSSSEGIGTGELFF	TGTGCCAGCAGTTCATCGGAGGGCATTGGCACCGGGGAGCTGTTTTTT
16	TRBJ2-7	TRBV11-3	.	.	CASSLDIVRGKYEQYF	TGTGCCAGCAGCTTAGATATCGTCCGGGGGAAGTACGAGCAGTACTTC
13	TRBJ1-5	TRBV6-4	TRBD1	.	CASSPTGWGPQHF	TGTGCCAGCAGTCCGACAGGGTGGGGGCCCCAGCATTTT
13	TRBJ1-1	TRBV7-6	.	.	CASSLAANTEAFF	TGTGCCAGCAGCTTAGCAGCGAACACTGAAGCTTTCTTT
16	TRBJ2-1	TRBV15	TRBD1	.	CATSSTRQGSYNEQFF	TGTGCCACCAGCAGCACCCGACAGGGTTCCTACAATGAGCAGTTCTTC
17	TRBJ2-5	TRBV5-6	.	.	CASSLEGDGVAGETQYF	TGTGCCAGCAGCTTGGAAGGGGACGGGGTGGCGGGGGAGACCCAGTACTTC
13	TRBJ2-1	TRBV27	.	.	CASSWNRGNEQFF	TGTGCCAGCAGTTGGAACCGGGGGAATGAGCAGTTCTTC
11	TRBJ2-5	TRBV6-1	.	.	CASDFRETQYF	TGTGCCAGCGACTTTAGGGAGACCCAGTACTTC
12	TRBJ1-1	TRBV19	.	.	CASTGGNTEAFF	TGTGCCAGCACGGGGGGGAACACTGAAGCTTTCTTT
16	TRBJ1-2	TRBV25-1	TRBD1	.	CASSPPTLQGAEGYTF	TGTGCCAGCAGTCCGCCCACTCTACAGGGGGCGGAAGGCTACACCTTC
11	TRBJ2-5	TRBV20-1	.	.	CSVAEYGTQYF	TGCAGTGTCGCGGAATATGGGACCCAGTACTTC
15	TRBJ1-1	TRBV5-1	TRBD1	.	CASSSSTGMNTEAFF	TGCGCCAGCAGCTCTTCGACAGGGATGAACACTGAAGCTTTCTTT
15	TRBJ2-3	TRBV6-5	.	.	CASSYFGRVTDTQYF	TGTGCCAGCAGTTACTTCGGCAGGGTCACAGATACGCAGTATTTT
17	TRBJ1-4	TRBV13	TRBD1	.	CASSLGRAGGSYEKLFF	TGTGCCAGCAGCTTAGGGCGGGCAGGGGGCTCGTATGAAAAACTGTTTTTT
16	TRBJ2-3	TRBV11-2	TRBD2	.	CASSLASGRGTDTQYF	TGTGCCAGCAGCTTAGCTAGCGGGAGGGGTACAGATACGCAGTATTTT
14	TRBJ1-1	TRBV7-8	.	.	CASSLVGGDTEAFF	TGTGCCAGCAGCTTAGTTGGGGGGGACACTGAAGCTTTCTTT
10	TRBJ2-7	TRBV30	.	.	CAWGPYEQYF	TGTGCCTGGGGCCCCTACGAGCAGTACTTC
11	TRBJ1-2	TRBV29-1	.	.	CSVEQGSGYTF	TGCAGCGTTGAGCAGGGCAGTGGCTACACCTTC
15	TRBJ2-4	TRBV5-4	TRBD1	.	CASSLGTGDIAIQYF	TGTGCCAGCAGCTTGGGGACAGGGGATATTGCCATTCAGTACTTC
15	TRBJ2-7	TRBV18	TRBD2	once	CASSHRAGGGYEQYF	TGTGCCAGCTCACACCGCGCGGGAGGGGGCTACGAGCAGTACTTC
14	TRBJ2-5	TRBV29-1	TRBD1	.	CSVKWTGLGETQYF	TGCAGCGTTAAGTGGACAGGGTTGGGAGAGACCCAGTACTTC
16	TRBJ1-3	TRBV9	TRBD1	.	CASAKGATISGNTIYF	TGTGCCAGCGCGAAGGGGGCCACTATCTCTGGAAACACCATATATTTT
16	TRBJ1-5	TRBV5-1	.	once	CASSLGPGGEGQPQHF	TGCGCCAGCAGCTTGGGTCCGGGGGGCGAGGGTCAGCCCCAGCATTTT
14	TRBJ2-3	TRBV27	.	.	CASSAPLTADTQYF	TGTGCCAGCAGTGCCCCCTTGACTGCTGATACGCAGTATTTT
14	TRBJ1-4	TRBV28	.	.	CASSQTVINEKLFF	TGTGCCAGCAGTCAGACAGTGATTAATGAAAAACTGTTTTTT
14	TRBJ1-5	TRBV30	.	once	CAWSTGSNNQPQHF	TGTGCCTGGAGCACAGGGTCGAACAATCAGCCCCAGCATTTT
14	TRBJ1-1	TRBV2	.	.	CASSADWVNTEAFF	TGTGCCAGCAGCGCGGACTGGGTGAACACTGAAGCTTTCTTT
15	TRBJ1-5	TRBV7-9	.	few	CASSFWGELHQPQHF	TGTGCCAGCAGCTTCTGGGGAGAGTTACATCAGCCCCAGCATTTT
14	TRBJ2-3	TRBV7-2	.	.	CASSLSRRVDTQYF	TGTGCCAGCAGCTTATCTCGGCGGGTAGATACGCAGTATTTT
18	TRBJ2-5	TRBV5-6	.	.	CASSLDPWAAEGPETQYF	TGTGCCAGCAGCTTGGATCCCTGGGCGGCCGAGGGTCCAGAGACCCAGTACTTC
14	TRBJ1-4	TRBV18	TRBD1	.	CASSRGQGGEKLFF	TGTGCCAGCTCCCGTGGACAGGGAGGCGAAAAACTGTTTTTT
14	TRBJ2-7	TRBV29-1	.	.	CSVESGQGNYEQYF	TGCAGCGTTGAATCGGGTCAGGGCAACTACGAGCAGTACTTC
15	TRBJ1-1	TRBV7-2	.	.	CASSYRGGWPTEAFF	TGTGCCAGCAGCTACCGGGGAGGGTGGCCCACTGAAGCTTTCTTT